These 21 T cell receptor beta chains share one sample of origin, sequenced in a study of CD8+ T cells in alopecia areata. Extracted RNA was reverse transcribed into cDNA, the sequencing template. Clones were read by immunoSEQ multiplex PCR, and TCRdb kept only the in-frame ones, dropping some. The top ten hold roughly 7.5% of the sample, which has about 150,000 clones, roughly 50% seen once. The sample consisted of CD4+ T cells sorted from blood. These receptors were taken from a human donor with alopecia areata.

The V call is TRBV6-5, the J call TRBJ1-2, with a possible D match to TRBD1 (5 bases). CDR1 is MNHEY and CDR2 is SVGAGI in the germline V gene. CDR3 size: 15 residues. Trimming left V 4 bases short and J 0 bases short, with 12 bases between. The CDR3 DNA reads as TGTGCCAGCAGTTCCCTGCCAGGGTCTAACTATGGCTACACCTTC. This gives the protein CASSSLPGSNYGYTF.

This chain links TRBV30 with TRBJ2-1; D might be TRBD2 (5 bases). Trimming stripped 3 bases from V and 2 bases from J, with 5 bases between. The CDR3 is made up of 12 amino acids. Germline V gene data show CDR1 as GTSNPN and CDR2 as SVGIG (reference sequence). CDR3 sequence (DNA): TGTGCCTGGAGCGGGGCCTACAATGAGCAGTTCTTC. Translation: CAWSGAYNEQFF.

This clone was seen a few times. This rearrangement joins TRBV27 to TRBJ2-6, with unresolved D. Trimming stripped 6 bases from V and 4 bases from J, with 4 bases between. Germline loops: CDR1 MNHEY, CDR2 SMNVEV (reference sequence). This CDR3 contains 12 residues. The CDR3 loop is CASSDGANVLTF. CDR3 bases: TGTGCCAGCAGCGACGGGGCCAACGTCCTGACTTTC. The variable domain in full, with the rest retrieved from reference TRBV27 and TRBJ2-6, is EAQVTQNPRYLITVTGKKLTVTCSQNMNHEYMSWYRQDPGLGLRQIYYSMNVEVTDKGDVPEGYKVSRKEKRNFPLILESPSPNQTSLYFCASSDGANVLTFGAGSRLTVL.

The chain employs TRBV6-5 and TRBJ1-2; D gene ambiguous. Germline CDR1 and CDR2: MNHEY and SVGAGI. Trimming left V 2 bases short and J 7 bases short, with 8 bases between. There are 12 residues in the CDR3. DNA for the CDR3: TGTGCCAGCAGTTACCCCCGGGGTGGCTACACCTTC. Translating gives CASSYPRGGYTF.

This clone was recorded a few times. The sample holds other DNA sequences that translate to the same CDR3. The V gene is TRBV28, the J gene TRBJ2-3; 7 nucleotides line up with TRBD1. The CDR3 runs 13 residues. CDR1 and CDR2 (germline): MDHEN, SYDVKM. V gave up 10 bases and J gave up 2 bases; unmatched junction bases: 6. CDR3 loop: CANRDRNTDTQYF. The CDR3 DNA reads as TGTGCCAATCGGGACAGAAACACAGATACGCAGTATTTT.

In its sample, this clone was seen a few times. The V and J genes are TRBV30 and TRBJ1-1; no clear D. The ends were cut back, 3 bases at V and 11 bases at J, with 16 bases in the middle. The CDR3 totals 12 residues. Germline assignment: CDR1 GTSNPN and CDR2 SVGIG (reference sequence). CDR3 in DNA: TGTGCCTGGAGCGCCTCCACAGCGCGGGCTTTCTTT. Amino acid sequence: CAWSASTARAFF.

The CDR3 region is CASSLGPGLGQETQYF. CDR3 in DNA: TGCGCCAGCAGCTTGGGTCCCGGGCTTGGCCAAGAGACCCAGTACTTC. J is TRBJ2-5 and V is TRBV5-1; D uncertain. The CDR3 runs 16 residues. Germline CDR1 is SGHRS and CDR2 is YFSETQ. With 0 bases removed from V and 1 base from J, the gap between germline ends came to 13 bases.

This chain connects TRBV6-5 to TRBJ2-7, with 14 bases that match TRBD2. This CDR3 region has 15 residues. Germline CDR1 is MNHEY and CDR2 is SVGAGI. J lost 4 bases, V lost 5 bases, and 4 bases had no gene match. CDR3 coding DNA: TGTGCCAGCAGTCCGGGACTAGCGGGAGTGTACGAGCAGTACTTC. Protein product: CASSPGLAGVYEQYF.

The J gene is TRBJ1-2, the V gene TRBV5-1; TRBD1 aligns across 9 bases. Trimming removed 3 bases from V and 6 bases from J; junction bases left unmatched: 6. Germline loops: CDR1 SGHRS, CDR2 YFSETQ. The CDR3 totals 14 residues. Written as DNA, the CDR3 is TGCGCCAGCAGCTCGGGACAGGGATTTGATGGCTACACCTTC. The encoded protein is CASSSGQGFDGYTF.

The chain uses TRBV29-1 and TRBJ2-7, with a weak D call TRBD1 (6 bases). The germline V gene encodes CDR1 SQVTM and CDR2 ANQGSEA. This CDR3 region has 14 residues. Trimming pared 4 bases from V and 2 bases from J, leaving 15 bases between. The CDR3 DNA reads TGCAGCGTTGGCGGCAGGGGTCCCCCCTACGAGCAGTACTTC. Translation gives CSVGGRGPPYEQYF.

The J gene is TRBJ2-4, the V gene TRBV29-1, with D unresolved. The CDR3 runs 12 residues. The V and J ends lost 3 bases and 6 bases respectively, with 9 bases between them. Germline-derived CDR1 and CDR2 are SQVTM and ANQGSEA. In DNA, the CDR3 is TGCAGCGTTGAGGTTGGCGGAAACATTCAGTACTTC. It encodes CSVEVGGNIQYF.

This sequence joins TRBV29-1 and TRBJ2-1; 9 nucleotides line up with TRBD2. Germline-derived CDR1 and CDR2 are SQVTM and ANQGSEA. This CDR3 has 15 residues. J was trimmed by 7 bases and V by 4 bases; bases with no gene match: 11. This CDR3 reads CSVGRLAGAGNEQFF. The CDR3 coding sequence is TGCAGCGTTGGGAGATTAGCGGGAGCCGGAAATGAGCAGTTCTTC.

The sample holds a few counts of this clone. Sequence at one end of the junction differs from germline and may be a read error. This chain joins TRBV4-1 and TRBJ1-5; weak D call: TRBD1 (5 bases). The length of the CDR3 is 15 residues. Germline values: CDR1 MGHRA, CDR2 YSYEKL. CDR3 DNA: TGTGCCAGCAGCCAAGAGGGGTTCTCCAATCAGCCCCAGCATTTT. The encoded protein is CASSQEGFSNQPQHF.

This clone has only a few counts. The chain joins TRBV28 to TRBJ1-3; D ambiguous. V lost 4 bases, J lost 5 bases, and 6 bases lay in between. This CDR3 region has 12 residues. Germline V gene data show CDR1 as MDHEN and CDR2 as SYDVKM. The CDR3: CASSSQRNTIYF. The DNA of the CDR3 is TGTGCCAGCAGTTCACAAAGAAACACCATATATTTT. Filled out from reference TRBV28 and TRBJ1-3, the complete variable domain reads DVKVTQSSRYLVKRTGEKVFLECVQDMDHENMFWYRQDPGLGLRLIYFSYDVKMKEKGDIPEGYSVSREKKERFSLILESASTNQTSMYLCASSSQRNTIYFGEGSWLTVV.

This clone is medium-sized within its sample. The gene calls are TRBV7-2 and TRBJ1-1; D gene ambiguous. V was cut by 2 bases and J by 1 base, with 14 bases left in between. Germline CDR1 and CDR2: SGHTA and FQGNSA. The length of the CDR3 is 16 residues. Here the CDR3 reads CASSLLMAGGNTEAFF. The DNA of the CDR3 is TGTGCCAGCAGCTTACTTATGGCAGGAGGGAACACTGAAGCTTTCTTT.

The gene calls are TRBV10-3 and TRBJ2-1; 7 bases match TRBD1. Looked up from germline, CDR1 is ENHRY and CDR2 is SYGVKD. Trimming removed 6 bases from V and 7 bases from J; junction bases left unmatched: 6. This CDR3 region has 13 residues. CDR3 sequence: CAIRLGQSNEQFF. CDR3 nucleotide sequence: TGTGCCATCAGGCTGGGACAGTCAAATGAGCAGTTCTTC.

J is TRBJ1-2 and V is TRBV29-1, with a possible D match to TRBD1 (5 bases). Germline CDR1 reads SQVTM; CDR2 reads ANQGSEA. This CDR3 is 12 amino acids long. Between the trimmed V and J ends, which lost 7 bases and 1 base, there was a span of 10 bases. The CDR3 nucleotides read TGCAGCGGACTGGGGGTTAACTATGGCTACACCTTC. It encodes CSGLGVNYGYTF.

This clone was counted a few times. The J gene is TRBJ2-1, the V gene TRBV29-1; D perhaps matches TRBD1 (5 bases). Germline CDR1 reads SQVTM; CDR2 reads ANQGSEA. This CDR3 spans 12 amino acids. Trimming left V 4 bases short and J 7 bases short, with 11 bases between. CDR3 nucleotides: TGCAGCGTTGTTCAGGGTAGGAATGAGCAGTTCTTC. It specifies CSVVQGRNEQFF.

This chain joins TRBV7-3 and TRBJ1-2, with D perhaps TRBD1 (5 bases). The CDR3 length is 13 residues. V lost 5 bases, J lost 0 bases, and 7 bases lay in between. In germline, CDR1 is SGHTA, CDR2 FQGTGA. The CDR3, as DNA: TGTGCCAGCAGCCAACAGGCTAACTATGGCTACACCTTC. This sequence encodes CASSQQANYGYTF.

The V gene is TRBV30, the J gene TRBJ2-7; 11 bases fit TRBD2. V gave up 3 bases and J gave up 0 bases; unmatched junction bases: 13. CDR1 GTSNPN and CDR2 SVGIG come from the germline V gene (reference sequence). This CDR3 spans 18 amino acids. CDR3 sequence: CAWSGRRLAGTLSYEQYF. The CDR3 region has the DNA TGTGCCTGGAGCGGCCGGAGACTAGCGGGAACCCTCTCCTACGAGCAGTACTTC.

DNA for the CDR3: TGTGCCAGCAGCGTTCTGAGTAGGGACACTGAAGCTTTCTTT. Translation gives CASSVLSRDTEAFF. The chain links TRBV9 to TRBJ1-1, with unresolved D. This CDR3 contains 14 residues. Trimming took off 2 bases at V and 3 bases at J, with 11 bases between the two ends. Looked up from germline, CDR1 is SGDLS and CDR2 is YYNGEE.